A single sample is the source of the 8 T cell receptor beta chains below, sequenced in a study of OX40 agonist ivuxolimab in advanced cancers. The protocol was immunoSEQ multiplex PCR, while the TCRdb copy is restricted to in-frame clones and leaves out a portion. The sample records about 79,000 clones, about 84% being singletons. The sequencing used CD4+ or CD8+ T cells sorted from blood, collected in a trial of the OX40 agonist ivuxolimab. The receptor set was obtained from an adult with an advanced solid tumor such as melanoma, head and neck, liver or kidney cancer.

The rearrangement links TRBV6-5 to TRBJ2-7, with 10 nucleotides matching TRBD2. CDR1 and CDR2 from the germline V gene are MNHEY and SVGAGI. This CDR3 comprises 16 residues. Trimming took 4 bases from V and 1 from J; bases not matched to a gene: 7. This CDR3 reads CASSFSPSGGSYEQYF. Here the CDR3 DNA reads TGTGCCAGCAGTTTTTCCCCTAGCGGGGGTTCCTACGAGCAGTACTTC.

The gene calls are TRBV6-5 and TRBJ2-5, with TRBD1 matching over 9 bases. Germline values: CDR1 MNHEY, CDR2 SVGAGI. CDR3 length equals 15 residues. J was trimmed by 2 bases and V by 0 bases; bases with no gene match: 1. The CDR3 nucleotides read TGTGCCAGCAGTTACTCGGGGACAGGGCAAGAGACCCAGTACTTC. Protein: CASSYSGTGQETQYF.

V is TRBV21-1 and J is TRBJ1-6. TRBV21-1 is a pseudogene segment. The CDR3 has 17 amino acids. The CDR3 DNA reads TGTGCCAGCAGCAAAGAAAGACCGAGCTCCTATAATTCACCCCTCCACTTT. Translating gives CASSKERPSSYNSPLHF.

In this sample, this clone turned up once. This chain joins TRBV27 and TRBJ2-1; a weak D match, TRBD1 (6 bases). V lost 7 bases and J lost 10, with 20 bases in between. The V gene's germline CDR1 is MNHEY and CDR2 SMNVEV (reference sequence). This CDR3 comprises 14 residues. The CDR3 protein is CASTLLFPGQEQFF. The CDR3 coding sequence is TGTGCCAGCACCCTCCTATTCCCGGGACAAGAGCAGTTCTTC.

The chain combines TRBV6-5 with TRBJ2-1, with 7 bases aligning to TRBD2. The CDR3 extends over 15 amino acids. Germline CDR1 is MNHEY and CDR2 is SVGAGI. Unmatched junction bases numbered 6, after V lost 7 bases and J lost 0 bases. CDR3 amino acids: CASNPGGNSYNEQFF. The CDR3 DNA reads as TGTGCCAGCAATCCGGGGGGTAACTCCTACAATGAGCAGTTCTTC.

This chain connects TRBV6-6 to TRBJ1-1, with 7 positions matching TRBD1. CDR3 length: 13 amino acids. The germline CDR1 and CDR2 sequences are MNHNY and SVGAGI (reference sequence). Trimming cost V 10 bases and J 4 bases; bases outside gene matches: 9. CDR3 sequence reads: CANSRDSGTEAFF. CDR3 bases: TGTGCCAACTCTCGGGACAGCGGCACTGAAGCTTTCTTT.

The gene calls are TRBV7-9 and TRBJ1-2, with D possibly TRBD1 on 5 matching bases. This CDR3 is built from 14 residues. Trimming shortened V by 3 bases and J by 6 bases, and 14 bases separated the two germline ends. Germline V CDR1 and CDR2: SEHNR, FQNEAQ (reference sequence). The CDR3, as DNA: TGTGCCAGCAGCTTGGGGGAGGGGATTCATGGCTACACCTTC. Protein product: CASSLGEGIHGYTF.

V usage is TRBV5-1 and J usage is TRBJ2-6; unclear D gene. This CDR3 contains 16 residues. From germline, CDR1 is SGHRS and CDR2 YFSETQ. The germline V and J ends were trimmed by 0 bases and 0 bases, with 7 bases remaining between them. The CDR3 coding sequence is TGCGCCAGCAGCTTGGTGGGTCTCTCTGGGGCCAACGTCCTGACTTTC. Amino acid sequence: CASSLVGLSGANVLTF.